Following are 17 T cell receptor beta chains from one sample sequenced in a study of cytomegalovirus exposure and HLA in healthy donors. The PCR had 60 Vbeta and 13 Jbeta primers. Sequencing used immunoSEQ multiplex PCR; TCRdb keeps in-frame clones, though not all of them. The repertoire table contains 65,000 to 95,000 clones. The sample was PBMCs. The origin of the receptors is a young man in good health and CMV-seronegative.

The rearrangement links TRBV5-1 to TRBJ2-3; TRBD2 agrees at 9 bases. The CDR3 totals 16 residues. Germline CDR1 reads SGHRS; CDR2 reads YFSETQ. The trim removed 0 bases at V and 4 bases at J, leaving 6 bases unmatched. CDR3 sequence: CASSLEAGGPPDTQYF. CDR3 nucleotide sequence: TGCGCCAGCAGCTTGGAAGCGGGGGGCCCCCCAGATACGCAGTATTTT.

For this clone: Compared with germline, one end of the junction differs, possibly owing to a read error. The genes are TRBV4-3 and TRBJ2-1, with D maybe TRBD2 (6 bases). Germline V CDR1 and CDR2: LGHNA, YSLEER. CDR3 length equals 16 residues. This chain's CDR3 is CASSQGGRSSDNEQFF. As DNA, the CDR3 is TGCGCCAGCAGCCAAGGGGGGAGGAGCTCCGACAATGAGCAGTTCTTC.

V gene TRBV5-6 combines with J gene TRBJ1-2, with 9 bases that match TRBD1. With 4 bases clipped from V and 2 bases from J, the junction kept 9 bases outside the gene matches. Germline V gene sequence: CDR1 SGHDT, CDR2 YYEEEE. This CDR3 has 16 residues. The CDR3 loop reads CASSGISGTGNYGYTF. The CDR3 DNA sequence: TGTGCCAGCAGCGGAATATCCGGGACAGGGAACTATGGCTACACCTTC.

The chain links TRBV5-4 to TRBJ2-7, with TRBD2 matching over 13 bases. CDR3 length: 15 residues. V was pared by 3 bases and J by 6 bases, with 6 bases of the junction left unmatched. Germline assignment: CDR1 SGHNT and CDR2 YYREEE (reference sequence). The CDR3 DNA follows: TGTGCCAGCAGCTCTGCGACTAGCGGGAGGACCGAGCAGTACTTC. Its protein product is CASSSATSGRTEQYF. The full variable domain, completed using reference TRBV5-4 and TRBJ2-7, is ETGVTQSPTHLIKTRGQQVTLRCSSQSGHNTVSWYQQALGQGPQFIFQYYREEENGRGNFPPRFSGLQFPNYSSELNVNALELDDSALYLCASSSATSGRTEQYFGPGTRLTVT.

The chain combines TRBV4-3 with TRBJ2-1; D gene uncertain. This CDR3 region has 14 residues. Per germline, CDR1 LGHNA and CDR2 YSLEER. V was pared by 0 bases and J by 14 bases, with 17 bases between. For the CDR3, the DNA is TGCGCCAGCAGCCAAGATCGGAACCGGAATCGGGAGTTCTTC. It encodes CASSQDRNRNREFF.

The chain uses TRBV5-4 and TRBJ2-2; 8 bases align to TRBD2. CDR1 is SGHNT and CDR2 is YYREEE in the germline V gene (reference sequence). Trimming removed 6 bases from V and 5 bases from J; junction bases left unmatched: 6. This CDR3 comprises 14 residues. The CDR3 spells CASKAGVSTGELFF. As DNA, the CDR3 is TGTGCCAGCAAAGCGGGAGTGAGTACCGGGGAGCTGTTTTTT.

The chain joins TRBV25-1 to TRBJ1-2; D is possibly TRBD1 (5 bases). This CDR3 is built from 14 residues. Trimming took 4 bases from V and 8 from J, leaving 17 bases between them. Per germline, CDR1 MGHDK and CDR2 SYGVNS. For the CDR3, the DNA is TGTGCCAGCAGTGCCGCGGGAGGGGCGATGGGCTACACCTTC. This codes for CASSAAGGAMGYTF.

The gene calls are TRBV5-1 and TRBJ2-7, with TRBD1 identical over 7 bases. This CDR3 has 15 amino acids. J lost 0 bases, V lost 7 bases, and 10 bases had no gene match. The V gene's germline CDR1 is SGHRS and CDR2 YFSETQ. Written as DNA, the CDR3 is TGCGCCAGCTCCCATGGGACAGCCCTCTCCTACGAGCAGTACTTC. This codes for CASSHGTALSYEQYF. Drawing the rest from reference TRBV5-1 and TRBJ2-7, the complete variable domain is KAGVTQTPRYLIKTRGQQVTLSCSPISGHRSVSWYQQTPGQGLQFLFEYFSETQRNKGNFPGRFSGRQFSNSRSEMNVSTLELGDSALYLCASSHGTALSYEQYFGPGTRLTVT.

The chain links TRBV28 to TRBJ2-7; 12 bases fit TRBD1. The germline V gene has CDR1 MDHEN and CDR2 SYDVKM. The CDR3 covers 14 residues. With 6 bases clipped from V and 1 base from J, the junction kept 1 base outside the gene matches. The CDR3 DNA reads as TGTGCCAGCAGGGGACAGGGGGCTTCCTACGAGCAGTACTTC. Protein product: CASRGQGASYEQYF.

The J gene is TRBJ2-3, the V gene TRBV5-4; 7 nucleotides match TRBD2. The CDR3 totals 14 residues. The V segment lost 0 bases and the J segment 4 bases; nucleotides outside the gene matches: 2. CDR1 and CDR2 from the germline V gene are SGHNT and YYREEE (reference sequence). The CDR3 loop reads CASSLAREADTQYF. CDR3 sequence (DNA): TGTGCCAGCAGCTTGGCCCGGGAGGCAGATACGCAGTATTTT.

CDR3 in amino acids: CASSRVKRGGTYNEQFF. The CDR3 DNA is TGTGCCAGCTCACGCGTAAAGAGGGGGGGGACCTACAATGAGCAGTTCTTC. This chain joins TRBV18 and TRBJ2-1; weak D call: TRBD2 (7 bases). CDR1 and CDR2 (germline): KGHSH, LQKENI. V dropped 4 bases and J dropped 2 bases, with 18 bases sitting between them. The CDR3 consists of 17 residues. Looking up the rest from reference TRBV18 and TRBJ2-1 gives the full variable domain: NAGVMQNPRHLVRRRGQEARLRCSPMKGHSHVYWYRQLPEEGLKFMVYLQKENIIDESGMPKERFSAEFPKEGPSILRIQQVVRGDSAAYFCASSRVKRGGTYNEQFFGPGTRLTVL.

V is TRBV7-9 and J is TRBJ1-2; tentatively, D is TRBD1 (6 bases). The V and J ends lost 1 base and 2 bases respectively, with 14 bases between them. This CDR3 has 16 amino acids. CDR1 and CDR2 (germline): SEHNR, FQNEAQ (reference sequence). CDR3 in DNA: TGTGCCAGCAGCTTAGAGTCCGGCAGGGGAAACTATGGCTACACCTTC. This encodes CASSLESGRGNYGYTF. Combining the CDR3 with reference TRBV7-9 and TRBJ1-2 gives the whole variable domain DTGVSQNPRHKITKRGQNVTFRCDPISEHNRLYWYRQTLGQGPEFLTYFQNEAQLEKSRLLSDRFSAERPKGSFSTLEIQRTEQGDSAMYLCASSLESGRGNYGYTFGSGTRLTVV.

The chain couples TRBV20-1 to TRBJ2-4, with a weak D call TRBD2 (6 bases). The V gene's germline CDR1 is DFQATT and CDR2 SNEGSKA (reference sequence). The CDR3 is 11 amino acids. V gave up 5 bases and J gave up 7 bases, with 9 bases separating them. The CDR3 reads CSAGAGNIQYF. CDR3 coding DNA: TGCAGTGCTGGGGCGGGGAACATTCAGTACTTC.

The chain links TRBV6-5 to TRBJ2-7, with D possibly TRBD2 on 6 matching bases. V lost 7 bases to trimming and J lost 9 bases, with 22 bases between them. Germline V gene sequence: CDR1 MNHEY, CDR2 SVGAGI. The CDR3 extends over 14 amino acids. The CDR3 DNA reads as TGTGCCAGCAATAGGCTTGCGGGGCCCGAGGGGCAGTACTTC. It encodes CASNRLAGPEGQYF.

The chain is built from TRBV2 and TRBJ2-5, with D possibly TRBD2 on 6 matching bases. In germline, CDR1 is SNHLY, CDR2 FYNNEI. V was shortened by 1 base and J by 0 bases, with 18 bases between the two germline ends. The CDR3 length is 18 residues. The CDR3 sequence is CASSEEVWRESYQETQYF. CDR3 nucleotide sequence: TGTGCCAGCAGTGAAGAGGTCTGGAGGGAGTCTTACCAAGAGACCCAGTACTTC.

The chain uses TRBV5-1 and TRBJ2-2; TRBD2 might be the D (6 bases). This CDR3 contains 13 residues. The V gene's germline CDR1 is SGHRS and CDR2 YFSETQ. V dropped 2 bases and J dropped 7 bases, with 9 bases sitting between them. The CDR3, as DNA: TGCGCCAGCAGCTTAACGGGAGACGGGGAGCTGTTTTTT. Residues: CASSLTGDGELFF.

The CDR3 nucleotides read TGCGCCAGCAGCTTACTCGGGACAGGGGACACCGGGGAGCTGTTTTTT. The encoded protein is CASSLLGTGDTGELFF. The rearrangement uses TRBV5-1 and TRBJ2-2, with 10 positions matching TRBD1. V was clipped by 2 bases and J by 3 bases; unmatched bases: 4. The CDR3 covers 16 residues. In germline, CDR1 is SGHRS, CDR2 YFSETQ.